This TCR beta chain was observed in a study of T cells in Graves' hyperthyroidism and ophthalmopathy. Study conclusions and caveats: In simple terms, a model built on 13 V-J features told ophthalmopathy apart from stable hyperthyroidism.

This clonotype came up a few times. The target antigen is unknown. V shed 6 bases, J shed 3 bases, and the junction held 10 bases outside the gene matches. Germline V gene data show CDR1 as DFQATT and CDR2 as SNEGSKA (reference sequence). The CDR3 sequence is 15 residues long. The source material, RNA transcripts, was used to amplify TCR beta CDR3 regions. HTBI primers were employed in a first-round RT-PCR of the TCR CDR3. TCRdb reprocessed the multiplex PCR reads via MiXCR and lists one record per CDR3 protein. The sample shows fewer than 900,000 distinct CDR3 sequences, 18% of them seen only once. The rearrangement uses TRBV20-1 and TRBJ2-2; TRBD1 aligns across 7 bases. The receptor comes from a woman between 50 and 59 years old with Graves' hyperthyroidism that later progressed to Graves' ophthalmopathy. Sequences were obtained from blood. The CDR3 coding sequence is TGCAGTGCGACCGGACGGACAGGCGACACCGGGGAGCTGTTTTTT. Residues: CSATGRTGDTGELFF.